This entry lists 17 T cell receptor beta chains sequenced from one sample in a study of blood T cell repertoires in COVID-19. The repertoire was sequenced with immunoSEQ multiplex PCR; TCRdb's copy has only in-frame clones and lacks some. The sample yields roughly 9,900 clones, 81% seen once. Source material: peripheral blood. The receptors were gathered from a man in his sixties with active COVID-19.

By proportion, this clone is hyperexpanded. The genes are TRBV28 and TRBJ2-7, with D possibly TRBD1 on 6 matching bases. Germline V CDR1 and CDR2: MDHEN, SYDVKM. This CDR3 comprises 17 residues. Trimming removed 4 bases from V and 3 bases from J, with 22 bases in between. CDR3 sequence: CASSSGDPGDPLYEQYF. In DNA, the CDR3 is TGTGCCAGCAGTTCCGGCGACCCAGGGGACCCCCTCTACGAGCAGTACTTC.

This clone was seen more than once but under ten times. V gene TRBV5-1 combines with J gene TRBJ2-3; no definite D call. This CDR3 is built from 15 residues. Germline V CDR1 and CDR2: SGHRS, YFSETQ. Trimming left V 0 bases short and J 2 bases short, with 10 bases between. DNA of the CDR3: TGCGCCAGCAGCTTGGCCATACAGATCACAGATACGCAGTATTTT. It translates to CASSLAIQITDTQYF.

This clone is classed as medium-sized. The chain links TRBV28 to TRBJ1-5; D may be TRBD1 (5 bases). CDR1 is MDHEN and CDR2 is SYDVKM in the germline V gene. Deletions cut 5 bases from V and 4 bases from J, with 18 bases between. The CDR3 spans 16 residues. The CDR3 DNA follows: TGTGCCAGCAGTCCCTTGGGGTGGTCAGGGAATCAGCCCCAGCATTTT. Its protein product is CASSPLGWSGNQPQHF.

The rearrangement joins TRBV6-5 to TRBJ2-2; D possibly corresponds to TRBD2 (5 bases). The germline V gene encodes CDR1 MNHEY and CDR2 SVGAGI. Trimming left V 4 bases short and J 4 bases short, with 16 bases between. This CDR3 has 16 amino acids. DNA for the CDR3: TGTGCCAGCAGTTTAGTTGTGGGGAGCCGCACCGGGGAGCTGTTTTTT. It translates to CASSLVVGSRTGELFF.

The V and J genes are TRBV6-5 and TRBJ1-2; the D is unclear. V shed 2 bases and J shed 1 base, with 2 bases lying between them. This CDR3 has 12 residues. CDR1 and CDR2 from the germline V gene are MNHEY and SVGAGI. CDR3 nucleotide sequence: TGTGCCAGCAGTTACCGTAACTATGGCTACACCTTC. It yields the protein CASSYRNYGYTF.

Only one count was recorded for this clone. The genes are TRBV7-2 and TRBJ2-4; 12 bases fit TRBD2. V dropped 5 bases and J dropped 8; count of bases not matched to a gene: 10. In germline, CDR1 is SGHTA, CDR2 FQGNSA. This CDR3 has 16 amino acids. In nucleotides, the CDR3 is TGTGCCAGCAGCCCAAGGACTAGCGGGAATGTGGACATTCAGTACTTC. It translates to CASSPRTSGNVDIQYF.

The chain is built from TRBV11-3 and TRBJ2-2, with 8 bases that match TRBD1. V was pared by 5 bases and J by 5 bases, with 10 bases of the junction left unmatched. This CDR3 has 16 amino acids. The germline V gene encodes CDR1 SGHNT and CDR2 YENEEA. CDR3 coding DNA: TGTGCCAGCAGCCGATCCCGTACAGGGGGTACCGGGGAGCTGTTTTTT. Its translation: CASSRSRTGGTGELFF. Looking up the rest from reference TRBV11-3 and TRBJ2-2 gives the full variable domain: EAGVVQSPRYKIIEKKQPVAFWCNPISGHNTLYWYLQNLGQGPELLIRYENEEAVDDSQLPKDRFSAERLKGVDSTLKIQPAELGDSAVYLCASSRSRTGGTGELFFGEGSRLTVL.

V usage is TRBV5-1 and J usage is TRBJ2-7; 12 positions match TRBD2. The CDR3 has 15 amino acids. Germline V gene sequence: CDR1 SGHRS, CDR2 YFSETQ. With 4 bases clipped from V and 4 bases from J, the junction kept 6 bases outside the gene matches. The CDR3, as DNA: TGCGCCAGCAGCCCCGAAGGACTAGCGGGGTACGAGCAGTACTTC. Its translation is CASSPEGLAGYEQYF.

The rearrangement uses TRBV27 and TRBJ1-1; D is perhaps TRBD1 (5 bases). V lost 5 bases and J 0 bases, leaving 13 bases between the germline ends. This CDR3 has 15 amino acids. Germline lookup yields CDR1 MNHEY and CDR2 SMNVEV (reference sequence). CDR3 nucleotide sequence: TGTGCCAGCAGTCCGGGACTTTCTGTGAACACTGAAGCTTTCTTT. Its translation: CASSPGLSVNTEAFF.

The sample holds a few counts of this clone. The V gene is TRBV18, the J gene TRBJ1-5; D remains ambiguous. CDR3 size: 15 residues. V gave up 2 bases and J gave up 7 bases, with 15 bases separating them. Germline values: CDR1 KGHSH, CDR2 LQKENI. The CDR3 nucleotides are TGTGCCAGCTCACCAATTGGAGGTTTTCGGCAGCCCCAGCATTTT. This encodes CASSPIGGFRQPQHF.

The chain joins TRBV7-2 to TRBJ1-2; D may be TRBD1 (5 bases). CDR1 and CDR2 (germline): SGHTA, FQGNSA. Trimming took off 6 bases at V and 8 bases at J, with 19 bases between the two ends. The CDR3 runs to 14 residues. The CDR3 protein is CASSLGGTLWGYTF. CDR3 DNA: TGTGCCAGCAGTCTTGGGGGGACCCTTTGGGGCTACACCTTC.

The chain carries TRBV20-1 and TRBJ2-1, with 9 bases fitting TRBD2. The CDR3 is made up of 13 amino acids. Germline CDR1 and CDR2: DFQATT and SNEGSKA (reference sequence). Germline trimming cut 3 bases from V and 13 bases from J; bases unmatched to any gene: 10. The CDR3 coding sequence is TGCAGTGCTAGTCAAGTAGCGGGAGTTGATCAGTTCTTC. Amino acid sequence: CSASQVAGVDQFF.

The chain has TRBV19 and TRBJ2-6; D is ambiguous. V was cut by 3 bases and J by 3 bases, with 6 bases left in between. Germline CDR1 and CDR2: LNHDA and SQIVND (reference sequence). The CDR3 is made up of 14 amino acids. CDR3 residues: CASSMPGGANVLTF. CDR3 coding DNA: TGTGCCAGTAGTATGCCCGGTGGGGCCAACGTCCTGACTTTC.

The V gene is TRBV29-1, the J gene TRBJ2-3, with TRBD1 identical over 7 bases. This CDR3 spans 13 amino acids. Per the germline V gene, CDR1 is SQVTM and CDR2 is ANQGSEA. Unmatched junction bases numbered 4, after V lost 4 bases and J lost 3 bases. The CDR3 loop is CSVVRQGTDTQYF. The CDR3 region has the DNA TGCAGCGTTGTCAGACAGGGAACAGATACGCAGTATTTT.

This clone was counted a single time. V and J are TRBV5-1 and TRBJ2-6; TRBD2 aligns across 8 bases. J was trimmed by 2 bases and V by 5 bases; bases with no gene match: 3. This CDR3 has 15 residues. Germline assignment: CDR1 SGHRS and CDR2 YFSETQ. This chain's CDR3 is CASSFSGTGANVLTF. DNA of the CDR3: TGCGCCAGCAGTTTTAGCGGGACTGGGGCCAACGTCCTGACTTTC. The variable domain in full, with the rest retrieved from reference TRBV5-1 and TRBJ2-6, is KAGVTQTPRYLIKTRGQQVTLSCSPISGHRSVSWYQQTPGQGLQFLFEYFSETQRNKGNFPGRFSGRQFSNSRSEMNVSTLELGDSALYLCASSFSGTGANVLTFGAGSRLTVL.

This rearrangement joins TRBV6-5 to TRBJ2-7, with a tentative D call TRBD1 (5 bases). The CDR3 is made up of 14 amino acids. Germline lookup yields CDR1 MNHEY and CDR2 SVGAGI. The V gene lost 9 bases and the J gene lost 1 base, with 16 bases spanning the gap. The CDR3 DNA follows: TGTGCCAGTAAGCCTTTACAGGAGTCCTACGAGCAGTACTTC. Residues: CASKPLQESYEQYF.

Here the CDR3 reads CASSFLADTNTGELFF. CDR3 DNA sequence: TGTGCCAGCAGCTTTTTAGCGGACACGAACACCGGGGAGCTGTTTTTT. The chain uses TRBV11-3 and TRBJ2-2, with D possibly being TRBD2 (6 bases). V lost 3 bases, J lost 0 bases, and 11 bases lay in between. CDR1 and CDR2 (germline): SGHNT, YENEEA. This CDR3 contains 16 residues.